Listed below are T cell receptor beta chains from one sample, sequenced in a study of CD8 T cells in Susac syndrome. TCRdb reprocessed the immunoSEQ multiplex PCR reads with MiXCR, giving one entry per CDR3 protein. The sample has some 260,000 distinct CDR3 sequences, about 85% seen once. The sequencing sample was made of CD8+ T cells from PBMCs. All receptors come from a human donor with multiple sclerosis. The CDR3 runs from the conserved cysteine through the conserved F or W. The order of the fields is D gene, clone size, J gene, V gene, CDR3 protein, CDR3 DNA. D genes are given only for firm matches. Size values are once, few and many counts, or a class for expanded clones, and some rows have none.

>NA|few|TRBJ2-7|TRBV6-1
CASMRYEQYF
TGTGCCAGCATGCGGTACGAGCAGTACTTC
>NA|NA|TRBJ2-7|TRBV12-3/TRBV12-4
CASSFLGGLRGRDEQYF
TGTGCCAGCAGTTTTCTTGGAGGATTACGGGGGCGGGACGAGCAGTACTTC
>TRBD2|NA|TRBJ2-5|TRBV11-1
CASSSRLAAAGETQYF
TGTGCCAGCAGCTCACGACTAGCGGCAGCCGGGGAGACCCAGTACTTC
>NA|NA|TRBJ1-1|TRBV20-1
CSARDLAGPNTEAFF
TGCAGTGCTAGAGATCTGGCAGGCCCGAACACTGAAGCTTTCTTT
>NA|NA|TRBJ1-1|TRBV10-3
CAISESGLSRETEAFF
TGTGCCATCAGTGAGTCCGGATTGAGCAGGGAAACTGAAGCTTTCTTT
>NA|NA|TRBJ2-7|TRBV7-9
CASRQRGIDEQYF
TGTGCCAGCAGACAAAGGGGGATCGACGAGCAGTACTTC
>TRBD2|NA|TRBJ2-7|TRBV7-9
CASSPGLSGSYEQYF
TGTGCCAGCAGCCCCGGCCTCAGCGGGAGCTACGAGCAGTACTTC
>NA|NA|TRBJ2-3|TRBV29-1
CSVEDQGTSTDTQYF
TGCAGCGTTGAAGATCAAGGGACTAGCACAGATACGCAGTATTTT
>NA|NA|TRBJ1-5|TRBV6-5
CASSYGRPEPQHF
TGTGCCAGCAGTTATGGGCGCCCGGAGCCCCAGCATTTT
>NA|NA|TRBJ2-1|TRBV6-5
CASSYSGQSSYNEQFF
TGTGCCAGCAGTTACTCCGGACAAAGCTCCTACAATGAGCAGTTCTTC
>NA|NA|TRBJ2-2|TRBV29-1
CSVEDGSHRDFSGELFF
TGCAGCGTTGAAGATGGTTCCCATAGGGACTTCTCCGGGGAGCTGTTTTTT
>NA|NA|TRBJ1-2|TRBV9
CASSVSRELANYGYTF
TGTGCCAGCAGCGTATCGAGGGAGTTGGCTAACTATGGCTACACCTTC
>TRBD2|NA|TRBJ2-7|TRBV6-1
CASSHSGRGYEQYF
TGTGCCAGCAGCCACTCGGGGAGGGGCTACGAGCAGTACTTC
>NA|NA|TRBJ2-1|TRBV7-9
CASSHPPSEQFF
TGTGCCAGCAGCCACCCACCTTCGGAGCAGTTCTTC
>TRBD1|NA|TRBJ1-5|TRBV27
CASSSGQTAPSFYF
TGTGCCAGCAGCTCGGGACAGACTGCCCCTTCGTTCTATTTT
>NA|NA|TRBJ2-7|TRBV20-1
CSARVSPLAYEQYF
TGCAGTGCTAGAGTGTCTCCCCTGGCGTACGAGCAGTACTTC